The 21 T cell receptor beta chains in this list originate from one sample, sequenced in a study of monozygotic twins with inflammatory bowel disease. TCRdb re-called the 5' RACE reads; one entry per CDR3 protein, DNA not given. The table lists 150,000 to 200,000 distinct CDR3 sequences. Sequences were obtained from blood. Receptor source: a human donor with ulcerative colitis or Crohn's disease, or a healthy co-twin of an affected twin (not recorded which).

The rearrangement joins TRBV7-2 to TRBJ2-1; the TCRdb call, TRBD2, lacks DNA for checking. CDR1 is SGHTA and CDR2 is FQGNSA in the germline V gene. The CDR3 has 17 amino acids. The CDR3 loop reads CASSFGLAGSSYNEQFF.

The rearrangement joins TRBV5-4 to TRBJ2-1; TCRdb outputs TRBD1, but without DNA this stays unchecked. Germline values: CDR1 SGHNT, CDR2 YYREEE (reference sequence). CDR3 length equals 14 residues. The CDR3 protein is CAIEGGSSYNEQFF.

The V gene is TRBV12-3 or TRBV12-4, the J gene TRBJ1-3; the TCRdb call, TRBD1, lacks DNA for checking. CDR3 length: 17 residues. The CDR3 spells CASRVARDRASGNTIYF.

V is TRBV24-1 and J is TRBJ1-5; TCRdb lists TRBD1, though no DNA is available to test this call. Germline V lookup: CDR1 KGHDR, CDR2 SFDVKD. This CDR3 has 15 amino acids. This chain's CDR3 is CATSPHTGGNQPQHF.

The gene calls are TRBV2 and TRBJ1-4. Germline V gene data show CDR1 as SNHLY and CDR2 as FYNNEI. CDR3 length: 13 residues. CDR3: CASSIGLREKLFF.

The CDR3 spells CARSEDGRGPGNTIYF. This chain connects TRBV11-2 to TRBJ1-3; TCRdb lists TRBD1, though no DNA is available to test this call. CDR3 length equals 16 residues. Germline CDR1 SGHAT, CDR2 FQNNGV. Filled out from reference TRBV11-2 and TRBJ1-3, the complete variable domain reads EAGVAQSPRYKIIEKRQSVAFWCNPISGHATLYWYQQILGQGPKLLIQFQNNGVVDDSQLPKDRFSAERLKGVDSTLKIQPAKLEDSAVYLCARSEDGRGPGNTIYFGEGSWLTVV.

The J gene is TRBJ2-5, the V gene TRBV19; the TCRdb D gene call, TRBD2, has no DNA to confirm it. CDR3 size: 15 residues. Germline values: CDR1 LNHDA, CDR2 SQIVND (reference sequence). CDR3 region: CASSILGTQRETQYF.

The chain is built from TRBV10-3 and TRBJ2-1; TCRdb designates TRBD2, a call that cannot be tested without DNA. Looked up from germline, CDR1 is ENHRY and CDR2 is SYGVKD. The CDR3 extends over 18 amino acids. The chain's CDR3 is CAISETMKSGRGDLEQFF.

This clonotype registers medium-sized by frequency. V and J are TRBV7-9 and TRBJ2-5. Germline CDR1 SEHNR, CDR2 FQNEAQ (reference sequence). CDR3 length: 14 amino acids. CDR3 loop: CASSLEQGRETQYF.

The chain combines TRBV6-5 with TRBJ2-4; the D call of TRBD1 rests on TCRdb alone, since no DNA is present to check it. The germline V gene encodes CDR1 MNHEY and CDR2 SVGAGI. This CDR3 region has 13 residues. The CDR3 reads CASRPDRVSIQYF.

CDR3: CASSRRGQGEAFF. The chain recombines TRBV6-5 with TRBJ1-1; TCRdb reports TRBD1, a call that lacks DNA to check it against. Germline V CDR1 and CDR2: MNHEY, SVGAGI. The CDR3 is made up of 13 amino acids.

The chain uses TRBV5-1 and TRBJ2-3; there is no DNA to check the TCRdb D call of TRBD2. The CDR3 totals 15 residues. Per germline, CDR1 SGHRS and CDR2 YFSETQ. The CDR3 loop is CASSSARGGTDTQYF.

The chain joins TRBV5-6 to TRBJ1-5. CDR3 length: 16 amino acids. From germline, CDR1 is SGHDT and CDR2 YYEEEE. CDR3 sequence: CASSPGGVRSNQPQHF.

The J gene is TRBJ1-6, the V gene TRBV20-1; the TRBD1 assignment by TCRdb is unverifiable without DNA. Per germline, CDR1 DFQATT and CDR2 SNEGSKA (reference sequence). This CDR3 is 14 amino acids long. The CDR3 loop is CSARGDSYNSPLHF.

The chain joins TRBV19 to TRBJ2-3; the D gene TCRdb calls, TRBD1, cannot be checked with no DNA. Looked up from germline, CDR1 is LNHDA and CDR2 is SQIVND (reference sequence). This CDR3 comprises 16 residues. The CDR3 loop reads CASSTRMTGPTDTQYF. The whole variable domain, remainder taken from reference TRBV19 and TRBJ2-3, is DGGITQSPKYLFRKEGQNVTLSCEQNLNHDAMYWYRQDPGQGLRLIYYSQIVNDFQKGDIAEGYSVSREKKESFPLTVTSAQKNPTAFYLCASSTRMTGPTDTQYFGPGTRLTVL.

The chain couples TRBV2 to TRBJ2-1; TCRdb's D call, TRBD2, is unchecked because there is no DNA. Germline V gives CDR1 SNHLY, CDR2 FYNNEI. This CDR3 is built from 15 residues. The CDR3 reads CASRAGTSGYNEQFF.

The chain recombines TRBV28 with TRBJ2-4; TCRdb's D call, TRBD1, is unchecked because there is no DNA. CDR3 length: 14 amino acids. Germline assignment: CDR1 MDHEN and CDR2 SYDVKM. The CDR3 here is CASSPGLEKNIQYF.

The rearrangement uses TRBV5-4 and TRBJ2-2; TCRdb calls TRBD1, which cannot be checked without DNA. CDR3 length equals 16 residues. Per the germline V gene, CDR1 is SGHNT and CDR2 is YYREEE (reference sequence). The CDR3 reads CASSSLGGGRTGELFF.

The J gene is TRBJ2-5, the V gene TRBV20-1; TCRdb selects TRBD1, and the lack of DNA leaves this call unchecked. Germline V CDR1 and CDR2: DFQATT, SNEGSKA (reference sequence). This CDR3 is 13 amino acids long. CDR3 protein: CSASWGFQETQYF.

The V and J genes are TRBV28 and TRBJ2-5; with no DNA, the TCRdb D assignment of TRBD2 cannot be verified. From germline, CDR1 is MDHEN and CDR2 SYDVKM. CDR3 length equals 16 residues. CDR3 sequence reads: CASSLQLRREGETQYF.

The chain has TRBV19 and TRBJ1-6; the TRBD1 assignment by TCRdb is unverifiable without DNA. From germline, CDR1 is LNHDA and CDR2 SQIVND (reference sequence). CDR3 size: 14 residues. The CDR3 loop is CASSPGQDNSPLHF.